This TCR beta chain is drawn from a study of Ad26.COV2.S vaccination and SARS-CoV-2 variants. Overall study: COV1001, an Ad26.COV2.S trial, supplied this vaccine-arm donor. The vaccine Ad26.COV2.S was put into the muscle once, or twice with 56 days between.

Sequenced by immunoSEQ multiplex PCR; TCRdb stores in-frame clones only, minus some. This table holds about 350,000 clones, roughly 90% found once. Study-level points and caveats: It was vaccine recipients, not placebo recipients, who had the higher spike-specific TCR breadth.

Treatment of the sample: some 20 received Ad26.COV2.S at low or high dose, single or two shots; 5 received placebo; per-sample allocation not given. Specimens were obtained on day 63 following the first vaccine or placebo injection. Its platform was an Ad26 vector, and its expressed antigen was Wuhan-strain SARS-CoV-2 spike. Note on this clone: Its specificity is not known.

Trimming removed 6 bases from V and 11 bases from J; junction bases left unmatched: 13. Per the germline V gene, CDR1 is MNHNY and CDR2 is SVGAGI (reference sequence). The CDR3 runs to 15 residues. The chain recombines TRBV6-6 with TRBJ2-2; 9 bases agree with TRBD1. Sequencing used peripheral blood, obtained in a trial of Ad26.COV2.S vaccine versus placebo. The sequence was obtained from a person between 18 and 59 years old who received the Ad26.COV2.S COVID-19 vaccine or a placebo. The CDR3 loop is CASSPGTGFLGELFF. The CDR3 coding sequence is TGTGCCAGCAGCCCCGGGACAGGGTTTTTAGGAGAGCTGTTTTTT.